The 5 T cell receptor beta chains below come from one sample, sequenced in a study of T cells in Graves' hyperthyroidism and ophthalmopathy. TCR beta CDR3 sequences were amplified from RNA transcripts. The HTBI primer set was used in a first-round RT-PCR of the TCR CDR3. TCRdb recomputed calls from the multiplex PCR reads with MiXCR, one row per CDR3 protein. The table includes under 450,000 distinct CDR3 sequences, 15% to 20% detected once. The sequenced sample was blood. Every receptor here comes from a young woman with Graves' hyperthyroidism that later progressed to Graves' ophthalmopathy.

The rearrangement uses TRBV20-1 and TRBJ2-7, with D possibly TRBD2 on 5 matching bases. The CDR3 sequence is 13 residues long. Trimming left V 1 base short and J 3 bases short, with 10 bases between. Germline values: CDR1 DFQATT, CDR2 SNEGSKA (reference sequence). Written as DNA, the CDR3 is TGCAGTGCTAGAGGGAGGACGGACTACGAGCAGTACTTC. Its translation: CSARGRTDYEQYF.

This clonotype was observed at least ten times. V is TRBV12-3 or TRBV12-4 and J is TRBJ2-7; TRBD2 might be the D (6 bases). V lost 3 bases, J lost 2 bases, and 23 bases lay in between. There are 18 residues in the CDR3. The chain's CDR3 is CASSFASSVDGSPYEQYF. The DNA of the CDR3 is TGTGCCAGCAGTTTTGCTTCATCCGTAGACGGGAGCCCCTACGAGCAGTACTTC.

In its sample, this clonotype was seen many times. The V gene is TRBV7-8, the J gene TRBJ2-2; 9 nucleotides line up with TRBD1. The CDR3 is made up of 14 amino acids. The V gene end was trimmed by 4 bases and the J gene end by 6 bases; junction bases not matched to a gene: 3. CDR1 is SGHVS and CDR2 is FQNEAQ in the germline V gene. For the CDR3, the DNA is TGTGCCAGCAGCTACGGGACAGGGTCCGGGGAGCTGTTTTTT. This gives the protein CASSYGTGSGELFF.

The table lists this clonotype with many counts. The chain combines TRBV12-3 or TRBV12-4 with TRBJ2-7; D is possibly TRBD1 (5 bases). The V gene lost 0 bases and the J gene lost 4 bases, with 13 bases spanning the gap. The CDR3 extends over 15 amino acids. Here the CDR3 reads CASSLATVKGYEQYF. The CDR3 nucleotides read TGTGCCAGCAGTTTAGCGACAGTCAAAGGTTACGAGCAGTACTTC.

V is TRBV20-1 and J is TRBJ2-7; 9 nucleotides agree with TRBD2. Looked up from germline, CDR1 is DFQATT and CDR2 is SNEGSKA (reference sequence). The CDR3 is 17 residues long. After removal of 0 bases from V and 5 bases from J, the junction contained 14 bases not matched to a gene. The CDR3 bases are TGCAGTGCTAGAGATCGCCTAGCGGGACCACTTGGGGACGAGCAGTACTTC. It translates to CSARDRLAGPLGDEQYF.